This record looks at one T cell receptor beta chain sequence and its context. Its specificity is unknown. This record comes from a study of shared clonotypes between healthy human individuals. Broader study findings: The study found roughly 5% of naive CD4 clonotypes shared across four donors. Sharing of clonotypes among donors was expected to vary with sequencing depth. Estimated richness values were generally larger in naive subsets than in memory subsets.

Each subset's genomic DNA was shared equally among a number of immunoSEQ plates. Produced via immunoSEQ multiplex PCR; TCRdb's table is partial and in-frame only. The sample lists some 2,400,000 clones, approximately 96% occurring once. The ends lost 5 bases at V and 11 bases at J; junction bases unmatched: 3. Germline loops: CDR1 SGHTS, CDR2 YDEGEE. The CDR3 is made up of 13 amino acids. The sequence came from a man aged 18 to 29 in good health. Sequencing used naive CD4+ T cells sorted from blood. Specified subset: CD45RA+ positively selected. This chain joins TRBV5-8 and TRBJ2-4; 14 nucleotides match TRBD2. This chain's CDR3 is CASRLTSGRVQYF. The DNA for the CDR3 is TGTGCCAGCAGACTGACTAGCGGGAGGGTTCAGTACTTC.